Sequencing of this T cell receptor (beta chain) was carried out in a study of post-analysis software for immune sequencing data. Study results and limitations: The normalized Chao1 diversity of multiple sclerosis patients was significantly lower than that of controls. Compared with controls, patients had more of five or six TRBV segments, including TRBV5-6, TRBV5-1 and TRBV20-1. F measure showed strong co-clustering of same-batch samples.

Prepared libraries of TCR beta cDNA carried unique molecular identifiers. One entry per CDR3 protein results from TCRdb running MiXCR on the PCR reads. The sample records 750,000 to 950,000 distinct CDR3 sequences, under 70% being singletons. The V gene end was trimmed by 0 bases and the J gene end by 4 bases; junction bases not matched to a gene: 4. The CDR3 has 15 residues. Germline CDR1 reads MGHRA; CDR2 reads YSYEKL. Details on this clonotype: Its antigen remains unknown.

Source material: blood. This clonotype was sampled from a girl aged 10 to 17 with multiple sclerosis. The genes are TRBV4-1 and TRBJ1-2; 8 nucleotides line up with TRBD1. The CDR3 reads CASSQDGQGLYGYTF. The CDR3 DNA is TGCGCCAGCAGCCAAGATGGACAGGGCCTCTATGGCTACACCTTC.